These 9 T cell receptor beta chains came from one sample sequenced in a study of PD-L1 blockade in urothelial cancer. Here immunoSEQ multiplex PCR was the method, and the copy in TCRdb shows in-frame clones only, minus some. This sample has 40,000 to 45,000 clones, with roughly 85% found just once. Time point in this sample: peripheral blood 6 weeks after treatment start. Specimen: PBMCs, collected around atezolizumab (anti-PD-L1) treatment. All receptors come from a man aged 55 to 70 with urothelial cancer.

This clone came up once. The chain has TRBV19 and TRBJ2-5; 10 nucleotides align to TRBD1. The length of the CDR3 is 14 residues. J lost 3 bases, V lost 5 bases, and 3 bases had no gene match. From germline, CDR1 is LNHDA and CDR2 SQIVND (reference sequence). The chain's CDR3 is CASSLGQGEETQYF. In DNA form, the CDR3 reads TGTGCCAGTAGTCTCGGACAGGGGGAAGAGACCCAGTACTTC.

V gene TRBV18 combines with J gene TRBJ2-1; the match to TRBD2 covers 11 bases. The CDR3 has 17 amino acids. J was trimmed by 5 bases and V by 1 base; bases with no gene match: 7. Germline V CDR1 and CDR2: KGHSH, LQKENI. CDR3 coding DNA: TGTGCCAGCTCACCACTATTTAGCGGGGGGGTCCACAATGAGCAGTTCTTC. Residues: CASSPLFSGGVHNEQFF.

The rearrangement links TRBV6-1 to TRBJ2-7; 7 nucleotides line up with TRBD2. Losses at the gene ends were 7 bases for V and 10 bases for J; bases not matched to a gene: 16. The CDR3 sequence is 14 residues long. CDR1 and CDR2 (germline): MNHNS, SASEGT. CDR3 region: CASKGGEGPIPQYF. The CDR3 nucleotides read TGTGCCAGCAAGGGTGGGGAGGGGCCCATACCCCAGTACTTC.

The CDR3 coding sequence is TGTGCCATCAGGGGGACAGAAAATCAGCCCCAGCATTTT. It specifies CAIRGTENQPQHF. The V call is TRBV10-3, the J call TRBJ1-5; 7 bases align to TRBD1. The germline V gene encodes CDR1 ENHRY and CDR2 SYGVKD. The CDR3 has 13 amino acids. The junction had 3 bases not matched to a gene; V was cut back by 6 bases and J by 4 bases.

This rearrangement joins TRBV5-1 to TRBJ2-2; perhaps TRBD2 as D (5 bases). CDR3 length equals 15 residues. Trimming took off 3 bases at V and 8 bases at J, with 17 bases between the two ends. The V gene's germline CDR1 is SGHRS and CDR2 YFSETQ. This chain's CDR3 is CASSSVTSSGGELFF. The CDR3 DNA reads as TGCGCCAGCAGCTCGGTTACGTCTTCGGGGGGGGAGCTGTTTTTT.

The chain couples TRBV5-1 to TRBJ2-7, with a tentative D call TRBD1 (6 bases). Germline V gene sequence: CDR1 SGHRS, CDR2 YFSETQ. This CDR3 comprises 14 residues. The ends were cut back, 3 bases at V and 6 bases at J, with 16 bases in the middle. CDR3 sequence: CASSSRGGQFEQYF. In DNA form, the CDR3 reads TGCGCCAGCAGCTCCAGGGGCGGCCAGTTCGAGCAGTACTTC.

The chain combines TRBV15 with TRBJ2-3; 8 bases are a match to TRBD2. J gave up 4 bases and V 0 bases, and 6 bases lay outside the gene matches. CDR3 size: 16 residues. Germline CDR1 reads LNHNV; CDR2 reads YYDKDF (reference sequence). In nucleotides, the CDR3 is TGTGCCACCAGCAGAGATCTGGCGGGGGGCCCAGATACGCAGTATTTT. It translates to CATSRDLAGGPDTQYF.

This chain joins TRBV6-6 and TRBJ1-3; no clear D. The germline V and J ends were trimmed by 0 bases and 0 bases, with 9 bases remaining between them. This CDR3 contains 16 residues. CDR1 and CDR2 from the germline V gene are MNHNY and SVGAGI (reference sequence). The CDR3, as DNA: TGTGCCAGCAGTTACTCGGGCCGAACCTCTGGAAACACCATATATTTT. It codes for CASSYSGRTSGNTIYF.

The rearrangement joins TRBV12-5 to TRBJ2-3, with TRBD2 matching over 14 bases. The J segment lost 3 bases and the V segment lost 5 bases, leaving 10 bases of the junction unmatched. CDR1 LGHNT and CDR2 FRNRAP come from the germline V gene. The CDR3 spans 18 residues. CDR3 in amino acids: CASGLGLAGGGATDTQYF. In DNA form, the CDR3 reads TGTGCTAGTGGTCTCGGACTAGCGGGGGGCGGGGCGACAGATACGCAGTATTTT.